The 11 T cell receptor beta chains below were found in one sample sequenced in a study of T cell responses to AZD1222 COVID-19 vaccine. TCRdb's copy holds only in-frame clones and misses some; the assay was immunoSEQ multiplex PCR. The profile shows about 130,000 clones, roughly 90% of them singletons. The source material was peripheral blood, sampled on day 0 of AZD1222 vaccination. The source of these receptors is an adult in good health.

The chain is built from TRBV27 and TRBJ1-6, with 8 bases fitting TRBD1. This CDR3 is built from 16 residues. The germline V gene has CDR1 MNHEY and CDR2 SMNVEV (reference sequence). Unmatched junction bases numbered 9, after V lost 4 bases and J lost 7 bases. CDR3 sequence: CASSSVTGALNSPLHF. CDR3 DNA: TGTGCCAGCAGTTCTGTGACAGGGGCTCTGAATTCACCCCTCCACTTT.

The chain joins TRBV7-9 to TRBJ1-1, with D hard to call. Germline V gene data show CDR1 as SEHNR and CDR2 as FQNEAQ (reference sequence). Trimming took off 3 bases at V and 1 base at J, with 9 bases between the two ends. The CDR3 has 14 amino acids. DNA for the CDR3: TGTGCCAGCAGCTTCGAGGGAGCGAACACTGAAGCTTTCTTT. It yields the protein CASSFEGANTEAFF.

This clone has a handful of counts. As DNA, the CDR3 is TGTGCCAGCAGTGAAGCGATGGGCAGGGGAGGCACTGAAGCTTTCTTT. It codes for CASSEAMGRGGTEAFF. The chain couples TRBV6-1 to TRBJ1-1; possibly TRBD1 for D (6 bases). CDR1 and CDR2 (germline): MNHNS, SASEGT. This CDR3 is 16 amino acids long. The V end was cut by 0 bases, the J end by 4 bases, with 15 bases between.

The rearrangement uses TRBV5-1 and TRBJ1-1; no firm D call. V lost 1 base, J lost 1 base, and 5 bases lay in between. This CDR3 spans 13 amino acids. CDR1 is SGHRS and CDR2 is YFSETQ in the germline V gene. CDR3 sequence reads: CASSLRGNTEAFF. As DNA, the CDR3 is TGCGCCAGCAGCTTGAGAGGGAACACTGAAGCTTTCTTT.

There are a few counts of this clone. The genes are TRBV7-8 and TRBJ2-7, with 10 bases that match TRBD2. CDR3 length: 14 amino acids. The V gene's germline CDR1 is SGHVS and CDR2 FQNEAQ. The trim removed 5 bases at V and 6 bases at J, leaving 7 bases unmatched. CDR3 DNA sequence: TGTGCCAGCAGCATCACTAGCGGGAAGGGCGAGCAGTACTTC. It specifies CASSITSGKGEQYF.

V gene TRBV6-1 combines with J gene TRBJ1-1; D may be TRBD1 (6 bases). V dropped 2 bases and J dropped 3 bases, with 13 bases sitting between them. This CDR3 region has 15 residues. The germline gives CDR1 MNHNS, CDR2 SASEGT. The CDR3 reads CASSERGAPDTEAFF. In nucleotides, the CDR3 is TGTGCCAGCAGTGAACGGGGGGCCCCGGACACTGAAGCTTTCTTT.

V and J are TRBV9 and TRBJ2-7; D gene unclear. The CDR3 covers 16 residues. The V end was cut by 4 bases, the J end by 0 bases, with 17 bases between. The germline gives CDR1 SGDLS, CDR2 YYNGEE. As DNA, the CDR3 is TGTGCCAGCAGCCCCTCCACCCTGGGCACCTCCTACGAGCAGTACTTC. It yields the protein CASSPSTLGTSYEQYF.

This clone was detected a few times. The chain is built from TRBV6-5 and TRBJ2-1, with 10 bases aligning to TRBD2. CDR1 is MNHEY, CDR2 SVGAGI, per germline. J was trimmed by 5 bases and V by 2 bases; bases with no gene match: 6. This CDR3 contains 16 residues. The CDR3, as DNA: TGTGCCAGCAGTTACCCGGCACTAGCGGGAAACAATGAGCAGTTCTTC. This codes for CASSYPALAGNNEQFF.

As DNA, the CDR3 is TGTGCTAGTGGTTTGGCAGAACTGGAATCCTACGAGCAGTACTTC. It specifies CASGLAELESYEQYF. This rearrangement joins TRBV12-5 to TRBJ2-7; D unclear. Trimming left V 1 base short and J 1 base short, with 11 bases between. The CDR3 runs 15 residues. The germline CDR1 and CDR2 sequences are LGHNT and FRNRAP.

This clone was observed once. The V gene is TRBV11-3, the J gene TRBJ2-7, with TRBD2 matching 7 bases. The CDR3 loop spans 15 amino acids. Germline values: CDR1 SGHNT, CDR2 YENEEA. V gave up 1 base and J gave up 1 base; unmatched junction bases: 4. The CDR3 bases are TGTGCCAGCAGCTTAGTTGCGGGAGCGTCCTACGAGCAGTACTTC. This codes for CASSLVAGASYEQYF. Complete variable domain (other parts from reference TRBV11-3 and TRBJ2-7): EAGVVQSPRYKIIEKKQPVAFWCNPISGHNTLYWYLQNLGQGPELLIRYENEEAVDDSQLPKDRFSAERLKGVDSTLKIQPAELGDSAVYLCASSLVAGASYEQYFGPGTRLTVT.

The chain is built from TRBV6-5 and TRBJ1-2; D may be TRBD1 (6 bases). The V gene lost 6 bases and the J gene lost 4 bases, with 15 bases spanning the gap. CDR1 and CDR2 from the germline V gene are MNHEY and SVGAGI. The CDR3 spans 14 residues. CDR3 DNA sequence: TGTGCCAGCAGGAGGGGGGCAGGGATCTATGGCTACACCTTC. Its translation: CASRRGAGIYGYTF.